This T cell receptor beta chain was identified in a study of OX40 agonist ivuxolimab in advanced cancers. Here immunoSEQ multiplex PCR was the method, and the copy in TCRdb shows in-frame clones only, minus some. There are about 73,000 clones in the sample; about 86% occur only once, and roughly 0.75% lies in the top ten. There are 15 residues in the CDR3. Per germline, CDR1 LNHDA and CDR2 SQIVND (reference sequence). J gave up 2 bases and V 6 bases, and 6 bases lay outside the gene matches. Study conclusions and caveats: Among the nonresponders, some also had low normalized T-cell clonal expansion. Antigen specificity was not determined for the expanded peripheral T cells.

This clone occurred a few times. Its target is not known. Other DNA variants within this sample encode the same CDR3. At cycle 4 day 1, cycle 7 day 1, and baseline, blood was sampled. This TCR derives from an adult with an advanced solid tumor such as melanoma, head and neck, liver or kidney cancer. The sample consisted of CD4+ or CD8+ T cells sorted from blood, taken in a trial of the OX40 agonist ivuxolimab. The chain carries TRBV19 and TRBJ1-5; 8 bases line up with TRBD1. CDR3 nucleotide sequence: TGTGCCAGTAGCCTCGACAGGGGAGGCAATCAGCCCCAGCATTTT. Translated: CASSLDRGGNQPQHF.